The rows below give T cell receptor beta chains drawn from one sample of a study of cytomegalovirus exposure and HLA in healthy donors. Assay: immunoSEQ multiplex PCR; the TCRdb copy retains only in-frame clones and omits some. The sample has around 170,000 clones, around 78% seen once. Specimen: PBMCs. The receptor set was obtained from a woman in her forties or fifties in good health and CMV-seropositive. Each CDR3 is given with its conserved first and last residue. Fields, in order: CDR3 protein, CDR3 DNA, J gene, V gene, clone size, D gene. D genes are given only for firm matches. The size entry is marked missing in some rows and otherwise reads once, few, many or a size class.

CASSQGAGLNEQFF	TGTGCCAGCAGCCAAGGCGCCGGACTCAATGAGCAGTTCTTC	TRBJ2-1	TRBV16	.	.
CASSMDRGARYGYTF	TGTGCCAGTAGTATGGACAGGGGGGCCCGGTATGGCTACACCTTC	TRBJ1-2	TRBV19	once	TRBD1
CASSQVGTGTGYTF	TGCGCCAGCAGCCAAGTGGGGACAGGGACTGGCTACACCTTC	TRBJ1-2	TRBV4-3	once	TRBD1
CASSTSSPGQSGYTF	TGTGCCAGCAGTACTTCTTCTCCGGGACAGAGTGGCTACACCTTC	TRBJ1-2	TRBV27	.	TRBD1
CASSEGGETQYF	TGTGCCAGCAGTGAAGGAGGAGAGACCCAGTACTTC	TRBJ2-5	TRBV2	.	.
CASSLWAGTSGNTIYF	TGTGCCAGCAGTTTATGGGCGGGAACCTCTGGAAACACCATATATTTT	TRBJ1-3	TRBV28	.	.
CASSLVSYNEQFF	TGTGCCAGCAGTCTCGTCTCCTACAATGAGCAGTTCTTC	TRBJ2-1	TRBV6-5	.	.
CASSIQGSNEKLFF	TGTGCCAGCAGTATACAGGGGTCTAATGAAAAACTGTTTTTT	TRBJ1-4	TRBV2	.	TRBD1
CSAQPQGSMNTEAFF	TGCAGCGCCCAACCACAGGGATCCATGAACACTGAAGCTTTCTTT	TRBJ1-1	TRBV29-1	.	.
CASSDLRTSGGYYGYTF	TGTGCCAGCAGTGATCTCAGAACTTCAGGAGGGTACTATGGCTACACCTTC	TRBJ1-2	TRBV6-1	once	.
CASSIMGDSNQPQHF	TGTGCCAGTAGTATAATGGGAGATAGCAATCAGCCCCAGCATTTT	TRBJ1-5	TRBV19	.	.
CASRLAGGITGELFF	TGTGCCAGCAGGCTAGCGGGAGGCATAACCGGGGAGCTGTTTTTT	TRBJ2-2	TRBV27	few	TRBD2
CASSAERGQQETQYF	TGTGCCAGCAGTGCTGAGCGGGGCCAACAAGAGACCCAGTACTTC	TRBJ2-5	TRBV6-1	.	TRBD2
CASSRTGSYYYGYTF	TGTGCCAGCAGTCGGACAGGGTCGTACTACTATGGCTACACCTTC	TRBJ1-2	TRBV6-5	.	TRBD1
CASSLKGFQGPNFNRNYGYTF	TGTGCCAGCAGCTTAAAGGGGTTTCAGGGCCCTAACTTTAACAGGAACTATGGCTACACCTTC	TRBJ1-2	TRBV7-8	.	.
CASQGIRNTEAFF	TGCGCCAGTCAGGGTATTCGGAACACTGAAGCTTTCTTT	TRBJ1-1	TRBV10-1	few	.
CASSLPGGYSPLHF	TGTGCCAGCAGCTTACCGGGGGGGTACTCACCCCTCCACTTT	TRBJ1-6	TRBV7-9	once	.
CASSSGDESSGNTIYF	TGTGCCAGTAGTTCCGGGGATGAGAGCTCTGGAAACACCATATATTTT	TRBJ1-3	TRBV19	.	.
CAGEGSSYNEQFF	TGTGCTGGGGAAGGGAGCTCCTACAATGAGCAGTTCTTC	TRBJ2-1	TRBV30	.	.
CASSFYSPGTANTEAFF	TGTGCCAGCAGCTTCTATTCTCCCGGGACAGCGAACACTGAAGCTTTCTTT	TRBJ1-1	TRBV7-9	.	TRBD1
CASSLGRLSGNTIYF	TGTGCCAGCAGCTTAGGACGACTCTCTGGAAACACCATATATTTT	TRBJ1-3	TRBV7-8	few	.
CASSLGQTVSTEAFF	TGTGCCAGCAGCCTTGGACAGACCGTCTCCACTGAAGCTTTCTTT	TRBJ1-1	TRBV5-6	.	.
CASSIGAEIYGYTF	TGTGCCAGTAGTATAGGTGCGGAGATCTATGGCTACACCTTC	TRBJ1-2	TRBV19	.	.
CASSKPTGPTGEKLFF	TGTGCCAGTAGTAAACCGACAGGCCCCACGGGTGAAAAACTGTTTTTT	TRBJ1-4	TRBV19	.	.
CASSSPDRGKPEAFF	TGTGCCAGCAGCTCTCCGGACCGAGGGAAACCTGAAGCTTTCTTT	TRBJ1-1	TRBV7-2	.	.
CASSSGQGRNEKLFF	TGTGCCAGCAGCTCCGGACAGGGAAGGAATGAAAAACTGTTTTTT	TRBJ1-4	TRBV5-4	once	TRBD1
CASSPQVPNQPQHF	TGTGCCAGCAGCCCTCAGGTTCCCAATCAGCCCCAGCATTTT	TRBJ1-5	TRBV2	.	.
CAISPGQPYEQYF	TGTGCCATCAGTCCGGGACAACCCTACGAGCAGTACTTC	TRBJ2-7	TRBV10-3	.	.
CASSVTPLVTGELFF	TGTGCCAGCAGCGTAACCCCCTTAGTGACCGGGGAGCTGTTTTTT	TRBJ2-2	TRBV9	once	.
CASSFQGYGNEQFF	TGCGCCAGCAGCTTTCAGGGATACGGCAATGAGCAGTTCTTC	TRBJ2-1	TRBV4-1	.	.
CASSLGAVSYNEQFF	TGTGCCAGCAGCTTAGGGGCAGTTAGTTACAATGAGCAGTTCTTC	TRBJ2-1	TRBV7-2	.	.
CASSSGGEAGNTIYF	TGTGCCAGCAGCTCCGGGGGGGAAGCTGGAAACACCATATATTTT	TRBJ1-3	TRBV7-2	.	.
CASSQQAGAYEQYF	TGCGCCAGCAGCCAACAAGCGGGAGCCTACGAGCAGTACTTC	TRBJ2-7	TRBV4-3	.	TRBD2
CASSPTGYEQYF	TGTGCCAGCAGCCCGACAGGATACGAGCAGTACTTC	TRBJ2-7	TRBV7-9	once	.
CASSLAAGILNQPQHF	TGTGCCAGCAGCTTAGCGGCAGGAATTCTCAATCAGCCCCAGCATTTT	TRBJ1-5	TRBV7-2	.	.
CASSLGWSAPAGEQYF	TGTGCCAGCAGCTTGGGGTGGTCAGCGCCGGCGGGGGAGCAGTACTTC	TRBJ2-7	TRBV5-6	.	.
CASSIPHPPWDILNEQFF	TGTGCCAGTAGTATCCCCCACCCTCCATGGGACATTTTAAATGAGCAGTTCTTC	TRBJ2-1	TRBV19	.	.
CASSIGLGQLGNTIYF	TGTGCCAGCAGCATAGGGCTTGGACAGTTGGGAAACACCATATATTTT	TRBJ1-3	TRBV5-8	once	.
CASSLAHPEAKNIQYF	TGTGCCAGCAGCTTAGCCCACCCGGAGGCCAAAAACATTCAGTACTTC	TRBJ2-4	TRBV13	few	.
CASSLGAGDYGYTF	TGTGCCAGCAGCTTAGGGGCAGGGGACTATGGCTACACCTTC	TRBJ1-2	TRBV7-2	.	.
CASSSPTAYEQYF	TGTGCCAGCAGCTCACCGACAGCCTACGAGCAGTACTTC	TRBJ2-7	TRBV7-2	.	.
CASSSPTGGNEKLFF	TGTGCCAGCAGCTCACCGACAGGGGGTAATGAAAAACTGTTTTTT	TRBJ1-4	TRBV7-9	.	TRBD1
CASSFRQAYTEAFF	TGTGCCAGCAGCTTCCGCCAGGCTTACACTGAAGCTTTCTTT	TRBJ1-1	TRBV5-8	.	.
CASSFGQGFTDTQYF	TGTGCCAGCAGCTTCGGACAGGGGTTCACAGATACGCAGTATTTT	TRBJ2-3	TRBV28	.	TRBD1
CASSLEGRSTDTQYF	TGCGCCAGCAGCTTGGAAGGCAGGTCAACAGATACGCAGTATTTT	TRBJ2-3	TRBV5-1	.	.
CASSEEGKLGVAKNSQYF	TGTGCCAGCAGTGAAGAGGGCAAGCTGGGAGTAGCCAAAAACAGTCAGTACTTC	TRBJ2-4	TRBV2	.	.
CASGGYNTGELFF	TGTGCCAGCGGGGGCTACAACACCGGGGAGCTGTTTTTT	TRBJ2-2	TRBV2	.	.
CASSANRVRNTEAFF	TGTGCCAGCAGCGCCAACAGGGTAAGGAACACTGAAGCTTTCTTT	TRBJ1-1	TRBV5-4	.	.
CASTRAGGPDNEQFF	TGTGCCAGCACGAGGGCGGGGGGGCCAGACAATGAGCAGTTCTTC	TRBJ2-1	TRBV7-2	.	TRBD2